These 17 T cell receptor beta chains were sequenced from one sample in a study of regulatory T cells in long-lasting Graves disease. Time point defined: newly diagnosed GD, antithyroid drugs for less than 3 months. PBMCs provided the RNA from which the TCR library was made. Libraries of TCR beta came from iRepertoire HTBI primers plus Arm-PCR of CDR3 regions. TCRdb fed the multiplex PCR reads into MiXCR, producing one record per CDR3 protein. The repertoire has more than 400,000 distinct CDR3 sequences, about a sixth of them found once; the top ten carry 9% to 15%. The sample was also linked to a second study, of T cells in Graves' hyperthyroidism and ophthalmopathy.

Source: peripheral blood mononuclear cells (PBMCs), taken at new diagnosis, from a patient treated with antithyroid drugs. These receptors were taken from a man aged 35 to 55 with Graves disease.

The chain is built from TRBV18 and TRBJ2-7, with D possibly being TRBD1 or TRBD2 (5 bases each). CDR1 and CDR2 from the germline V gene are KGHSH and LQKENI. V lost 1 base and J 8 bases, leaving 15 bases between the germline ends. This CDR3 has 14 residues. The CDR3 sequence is CASSPRRDLYQQYF. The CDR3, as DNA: TGTGCCAGCTCACCACGTAGGGACCTTTATCAGCAGTACTTC.

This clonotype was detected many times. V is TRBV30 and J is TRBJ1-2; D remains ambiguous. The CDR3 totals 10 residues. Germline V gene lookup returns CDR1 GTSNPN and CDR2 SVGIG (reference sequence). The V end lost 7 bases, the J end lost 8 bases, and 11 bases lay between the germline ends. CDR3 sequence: CAFAPGGYTF. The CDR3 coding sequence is TGTGCCTTCGCCCCAGGCGGCTACACCTTC. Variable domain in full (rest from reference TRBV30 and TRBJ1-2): SQTIHQWPATLVQPVGSPLSLECTVEGTSNPNLYWYRQAAGRGLQLLFYSVGIGQISSEVPQNLSASRPQDRQFILSSKKLLLSDSGFYLCAFAPGGYTFGSGTRLTVV.

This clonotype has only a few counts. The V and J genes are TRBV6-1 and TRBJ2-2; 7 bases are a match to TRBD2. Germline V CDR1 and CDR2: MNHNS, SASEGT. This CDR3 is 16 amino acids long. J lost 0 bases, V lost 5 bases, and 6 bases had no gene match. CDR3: CASSPLAGANTGELFF. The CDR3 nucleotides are TGTGCCAGCAGTCCCTTGGCGGGGGCGAACACCGGGGAGCTGTTTTTT.

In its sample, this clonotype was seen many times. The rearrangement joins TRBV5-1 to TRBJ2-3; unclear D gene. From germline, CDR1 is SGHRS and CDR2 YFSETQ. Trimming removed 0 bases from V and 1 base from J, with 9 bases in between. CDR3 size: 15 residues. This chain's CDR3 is CASSLDPGGTDTQYF. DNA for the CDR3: TGCGCCAGCAGCTTGGATCCCGGAGGCACAGATACGCAGTATTTT.

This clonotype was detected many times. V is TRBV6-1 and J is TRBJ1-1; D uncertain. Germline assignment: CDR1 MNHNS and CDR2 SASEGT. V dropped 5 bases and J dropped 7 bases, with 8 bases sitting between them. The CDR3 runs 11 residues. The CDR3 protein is CASSPYGEAFF. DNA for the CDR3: TGTGCCAGCAGTCCGTACGGTGAAGCTTTCTTT.

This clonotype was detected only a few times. CDR3 DNA sequence: TGTGCCAGCAGCTTGGTACAGGGTAACTACGAGCAGTACTTC. Protein sequence: CASSLVQGNYEQYF. V usage is TRBV5-5 and J usage is TRBJ2-7, with D tentatively TRBD1 (6 bases). Trimming pared 0 bases from V and 3 bases from J, leaving 10 bases between. The CDR3 runs 14 residues. CDR1 is SGHKS and CDR2 is YYEKEE in the germline V gene (reference sequence).

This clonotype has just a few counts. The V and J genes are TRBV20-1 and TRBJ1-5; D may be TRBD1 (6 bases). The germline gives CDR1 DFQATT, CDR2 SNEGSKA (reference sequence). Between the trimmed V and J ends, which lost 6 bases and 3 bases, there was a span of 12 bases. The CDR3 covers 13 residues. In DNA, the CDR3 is TGCAGTGCAAAACAGGGCGTCAATCAGCCCCAGCATTTT. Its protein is CSAKQGVNQPQHF.

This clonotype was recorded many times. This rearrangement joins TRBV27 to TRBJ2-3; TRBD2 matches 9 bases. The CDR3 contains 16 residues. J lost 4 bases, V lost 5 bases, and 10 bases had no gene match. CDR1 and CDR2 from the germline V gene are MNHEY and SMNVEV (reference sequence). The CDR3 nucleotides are TGTGCCAGCAGTCCGTTGGGTAGCGGGAGACCAGATACGCAGTATTTT. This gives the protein CASSPLGSGRPDTQYF.

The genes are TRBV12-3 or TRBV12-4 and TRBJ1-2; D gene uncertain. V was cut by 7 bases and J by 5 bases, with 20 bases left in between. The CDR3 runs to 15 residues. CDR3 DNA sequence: TGTGCCAGCAAAGTCGGGAAAAGGACGGCTTATGGCTACACCTTC. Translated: CASKVGKRTAYGYTF.

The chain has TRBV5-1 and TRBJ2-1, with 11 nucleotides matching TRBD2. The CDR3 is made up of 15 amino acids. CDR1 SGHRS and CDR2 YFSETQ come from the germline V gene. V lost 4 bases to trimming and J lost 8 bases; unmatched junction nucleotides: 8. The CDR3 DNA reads TGCGCCAGCAGCCAAACTAGCGGGAGTTTGGATGAGCAGTTCTTC. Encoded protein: CASSQTSGSLDEQFF.

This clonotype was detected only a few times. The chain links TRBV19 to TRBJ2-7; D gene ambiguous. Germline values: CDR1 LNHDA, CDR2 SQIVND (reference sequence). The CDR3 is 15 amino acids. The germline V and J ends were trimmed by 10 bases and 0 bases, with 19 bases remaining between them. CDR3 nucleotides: TGTGCCACCCAGAAAAAGGTCGGTAGCTCCTACGAGCAGTACTTC. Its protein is CATQKKVGSSYEQYF.

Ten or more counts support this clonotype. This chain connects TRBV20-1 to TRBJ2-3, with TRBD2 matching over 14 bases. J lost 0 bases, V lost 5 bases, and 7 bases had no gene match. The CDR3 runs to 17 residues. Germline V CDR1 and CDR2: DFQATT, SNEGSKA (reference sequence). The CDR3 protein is CSAGGLAGGSSTDTQYF. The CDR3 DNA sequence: TGCAGTGCTGGAGGACTAGCGGGAGGCTCGAGCACAGATACGCAGTATTTT.

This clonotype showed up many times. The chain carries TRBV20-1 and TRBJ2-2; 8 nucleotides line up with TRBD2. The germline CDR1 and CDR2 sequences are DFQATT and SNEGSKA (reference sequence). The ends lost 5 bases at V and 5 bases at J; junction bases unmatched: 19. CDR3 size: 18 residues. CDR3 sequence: CSAEEDPGTRGFTGELFF. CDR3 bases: TGCAGTGCTGAGGAGGACCCCGGGACTAGGGGCTTTACCGGGGAGCTGTTTTTT.

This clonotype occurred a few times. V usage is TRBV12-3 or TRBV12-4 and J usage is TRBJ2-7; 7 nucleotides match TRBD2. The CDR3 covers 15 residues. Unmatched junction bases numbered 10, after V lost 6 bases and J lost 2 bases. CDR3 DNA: TGTGCCAGCAGCCCCGTAGGGAGGGTAACCTACGAGCAGTACTTC. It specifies CASSPVGRVTYEQYF.

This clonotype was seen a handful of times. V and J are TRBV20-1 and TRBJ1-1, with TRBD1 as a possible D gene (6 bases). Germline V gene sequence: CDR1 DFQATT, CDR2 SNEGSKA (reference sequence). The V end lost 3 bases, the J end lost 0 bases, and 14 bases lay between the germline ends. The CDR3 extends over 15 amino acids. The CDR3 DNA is TGCAGTGCTAGGCTGCAGGGGAGCATGAACACTGAAGCTTTCTTT. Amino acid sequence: CSARLQGSMNTEAFF.

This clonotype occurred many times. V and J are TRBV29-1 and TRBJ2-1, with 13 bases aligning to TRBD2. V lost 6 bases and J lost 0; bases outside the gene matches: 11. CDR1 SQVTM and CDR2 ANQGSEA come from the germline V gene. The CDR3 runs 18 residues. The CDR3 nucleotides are TGCAGCGTCCGCGGACTAGCGGGAGTCTCCAGCTCCTACAATGAGCAGTTCTTC. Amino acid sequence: CSVRGLAGVSSSYNEQFF.

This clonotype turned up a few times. The CDR3 spells CSAREGAALPDTQYF. CDR3 sequence (DNA): TGCAGTGCTAGAGAGGGAGCGGCCCTCCCAGATACGCAGTATTTT. V gene TRBV20-1 combines with J gene TRBJ2-3; the D gene is possibly TRBD2 (5 bases). The CDR3 loop spans 15 amino acids. The germline V gene has CDR1 DFQATT and CDR2 SNEGSKA (reference sequence). The ends were cut back, 0 bases at V and 4 bases at J, with 14 bases in the middle.